The TCR beta chain under discussion was sequenced for a study of blood T cell repertoires in COVID-19. Study details: In each case, the material was cDNA or gDNA derived from T cells, B-cell-depleted T cells, or PBMCs.

Methods used by the authors: From reference gene primer amplification, estimates of nucleated cell counts were derived. Here immunoSEQ multiplex PCR was the method, and the copy in TCRdb shows in-frame clones only, minus some. D and trimming come from the DNA, and the V and J calls and clone size come from that table. The sample records about 71,000 clones, about 91% being singletons. The CDR3 sequence is 13 residues long. Sequences were obtained from peripheral blood. The source of this sequence is a man aged 45 to 65 with active COVID-19. The V and J genes are TRBV21-1 and TRBJ2-7; the table calls TRBD2, which could not be checked here. TRBV21-1 is a pseudogene. Here the CDR3 reads CASSNGAFHEQYF. The DNA for the CDR3 is TGTGCCAGCAGCAATGGAGCTTTCCACGAGCAGTACTTC.